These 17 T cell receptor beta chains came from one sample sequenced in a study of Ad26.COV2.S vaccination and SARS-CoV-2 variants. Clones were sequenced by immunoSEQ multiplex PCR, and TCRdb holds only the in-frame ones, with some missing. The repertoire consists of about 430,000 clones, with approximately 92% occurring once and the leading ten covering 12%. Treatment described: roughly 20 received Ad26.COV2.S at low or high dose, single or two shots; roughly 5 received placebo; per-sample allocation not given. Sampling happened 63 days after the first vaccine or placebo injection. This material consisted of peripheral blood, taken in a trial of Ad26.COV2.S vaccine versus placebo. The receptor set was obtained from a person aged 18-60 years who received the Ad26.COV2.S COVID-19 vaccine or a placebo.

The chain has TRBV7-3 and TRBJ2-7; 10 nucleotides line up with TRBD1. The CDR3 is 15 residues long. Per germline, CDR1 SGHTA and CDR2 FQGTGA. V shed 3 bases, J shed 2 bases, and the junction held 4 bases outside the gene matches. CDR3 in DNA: TGTGCCAGCAGCTTGCAGACAGGGGGCCCCTACGAGCAGTACTTC. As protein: CASSLQTGGPYEQYF.

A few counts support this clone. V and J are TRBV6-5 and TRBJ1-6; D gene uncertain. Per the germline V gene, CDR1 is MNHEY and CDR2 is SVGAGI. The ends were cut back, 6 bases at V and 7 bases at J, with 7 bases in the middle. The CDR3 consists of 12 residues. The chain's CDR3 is CASSQQNSPLHF. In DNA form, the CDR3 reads TGTGCCAGCAGCCAGCAGAATTCACCCCTCCACTTT.

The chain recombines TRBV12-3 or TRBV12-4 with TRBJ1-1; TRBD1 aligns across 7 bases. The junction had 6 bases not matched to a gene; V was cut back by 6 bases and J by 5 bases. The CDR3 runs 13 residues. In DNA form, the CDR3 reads TGTGCCAGCAGCAAGACAGGGCGAACTGAAGCTTTCTTT. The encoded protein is CASSKTGRTEAFF.

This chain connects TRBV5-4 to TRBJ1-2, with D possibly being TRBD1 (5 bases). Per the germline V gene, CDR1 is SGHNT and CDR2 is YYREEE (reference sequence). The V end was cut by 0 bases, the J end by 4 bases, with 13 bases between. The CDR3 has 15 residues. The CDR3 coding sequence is TGTGCCAGCAGCTTGGGTGCAGGGACCGGCTATGGCTACACCTTC. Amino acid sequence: CASSLGAGTGYGYTF.

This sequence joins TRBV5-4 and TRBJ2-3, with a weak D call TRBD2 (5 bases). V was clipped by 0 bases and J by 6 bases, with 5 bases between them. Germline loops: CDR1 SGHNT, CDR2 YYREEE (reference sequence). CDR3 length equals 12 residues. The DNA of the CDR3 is TGTGCCAGCAGCTTGGTAGCGGATACGCAGTATTTT. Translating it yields CASSLVADTQYF.

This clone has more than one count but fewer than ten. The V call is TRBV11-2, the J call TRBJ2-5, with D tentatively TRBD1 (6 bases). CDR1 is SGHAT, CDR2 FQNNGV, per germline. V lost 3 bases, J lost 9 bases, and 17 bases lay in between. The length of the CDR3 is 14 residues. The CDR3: CASSFAGEGVSQYF. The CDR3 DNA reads TGTGCCAGCAGCTTTGCAGGGGAAGGTGTATCCCAGTACTTC.

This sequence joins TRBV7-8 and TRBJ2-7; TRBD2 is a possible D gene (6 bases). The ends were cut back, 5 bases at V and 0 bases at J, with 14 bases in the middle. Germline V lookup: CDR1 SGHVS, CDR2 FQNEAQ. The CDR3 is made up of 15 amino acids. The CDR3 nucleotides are TGTGCCAGCAGCCGCGGGACCGCGTCCTCCTACGAGCAGTACTTC. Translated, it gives CASSRGTASSYEQYF.

CDR3 nucleotides: TGTGCCTGGAGTGCGACTAGCGGGAGTGCGACAGGGGAGCTGTTTTTT. Protein sequence: CAWSATSGSATGELFF. The V call is TRBV30, the J call TRBJ2-2; 12 bases map to TRBD2. J was trimmed by 8 bases and V by 1 base; bases with no gene match: 8. CDR3 length: 16 residues. The germline V gene has CDR1 GTSNPN and CDR2 SVGIG (reference sequence).

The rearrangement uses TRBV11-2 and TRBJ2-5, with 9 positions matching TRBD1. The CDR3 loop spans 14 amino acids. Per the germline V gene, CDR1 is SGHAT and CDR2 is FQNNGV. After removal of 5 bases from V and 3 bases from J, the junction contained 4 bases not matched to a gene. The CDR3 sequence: CASSLGQGKETQYF. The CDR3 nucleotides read TGTGCCAGCAGCCTAGGACAGGGGAAAGAGACCCAGTACTTC. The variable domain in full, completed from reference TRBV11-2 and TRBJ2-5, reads EAGVAQSPRYKIIEKRQSVAFWCNPISGHATLYWYQQILGQGPKLLIQFQNNGVVDDSQLPKDRFSAERLKGVDSTLKIQPAKLEDSAVYLCASSLGQGKETQYFGPGTRLLVL.

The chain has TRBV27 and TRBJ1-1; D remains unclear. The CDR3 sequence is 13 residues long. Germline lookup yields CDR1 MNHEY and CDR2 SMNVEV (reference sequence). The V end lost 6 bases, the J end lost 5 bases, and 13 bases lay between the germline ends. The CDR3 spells CASRPGLRTEAFF. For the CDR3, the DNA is TGTGCCAGCAGACCCGGTTTGAGAACTGAAGCTTTCTTT.

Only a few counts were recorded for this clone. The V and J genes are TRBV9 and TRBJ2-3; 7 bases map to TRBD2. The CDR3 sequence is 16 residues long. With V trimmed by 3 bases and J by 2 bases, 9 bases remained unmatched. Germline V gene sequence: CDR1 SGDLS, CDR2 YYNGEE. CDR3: CASSGRASGDTDTQYF. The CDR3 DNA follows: TGTGCCAGCAGCGGGAGGGCTAGCGGAGACACAGATACGCAGTATTTT.

The CDR3 bases are TGTGCCAGCAAAAGTGGGATGACTAGTTTAGATACGCAGTATTTT. Amino acid sequence: CASKSGMTSLDTQYF. The V call is TRBV2, the J call TRBJ2-3, with D possibly being TRBD2 (6 bases). The CDR3 totals 15 residues. Germline V CDR1 and CDR2: SNHLY, FYNNEI. Trimming shortened V by 7 bases and J by 5 bases, and 19 bases separated the two germline ends.

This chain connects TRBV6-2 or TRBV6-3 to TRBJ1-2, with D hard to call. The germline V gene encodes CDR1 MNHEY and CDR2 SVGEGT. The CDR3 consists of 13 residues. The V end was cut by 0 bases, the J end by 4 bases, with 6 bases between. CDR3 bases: TGTGCCAGCAGTTACTCGATTTCCTATGGCTACACCTTC. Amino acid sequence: CASSYSISYGYTF.

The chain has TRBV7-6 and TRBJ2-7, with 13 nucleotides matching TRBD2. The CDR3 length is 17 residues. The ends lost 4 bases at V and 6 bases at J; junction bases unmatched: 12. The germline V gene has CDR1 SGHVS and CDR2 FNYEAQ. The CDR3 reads CASSYGLAGVMRGEQYF. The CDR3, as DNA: TGTGCCAGCAGCTATGGACTAGCGGGAGTTATGAGGGGCGAGCAGTACTTC.

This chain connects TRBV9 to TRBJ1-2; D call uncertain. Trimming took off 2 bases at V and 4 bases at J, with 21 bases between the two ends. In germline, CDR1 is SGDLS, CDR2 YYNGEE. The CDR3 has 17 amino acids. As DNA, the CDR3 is TGTGCCAGCAGCGTTGGTCCCGTAGATTCGGGGTTCTATGGCTACACCTTC. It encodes CASSVGPVDSGFYGYTF.

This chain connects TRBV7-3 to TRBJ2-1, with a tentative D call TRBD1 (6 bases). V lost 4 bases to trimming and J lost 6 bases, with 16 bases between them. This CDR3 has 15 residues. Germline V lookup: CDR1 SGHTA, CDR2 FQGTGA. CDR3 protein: CASSSGQGGPNEQFF. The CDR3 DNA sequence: TGTGCCAGCAGCTCCGGACAAGGGGGACCCAATGAGCAGTTCTTC. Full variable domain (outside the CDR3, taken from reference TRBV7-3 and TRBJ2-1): GAGVSQTPSNKVTEKGKYVELRCDPISGHTALYWYRQSLGQGPEFLIYFQGTGAADDSGLPNDRFFAVRPEGSVSTLKIQRTERGDSAVYLCASSSGQGGPNEQFFGPGTRLTVL.

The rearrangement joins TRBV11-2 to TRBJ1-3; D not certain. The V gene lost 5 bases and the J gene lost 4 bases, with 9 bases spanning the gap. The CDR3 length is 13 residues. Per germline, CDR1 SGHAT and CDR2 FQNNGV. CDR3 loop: CASSLTGGNTIYF. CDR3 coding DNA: TGTGCCAGCAGCCTAACGGGGGGAAACACCATATATTTT.